The rows below give T cell receptor beta chains drawn from one sample of a study of T cell responses to AZD1222 COVID-19 vaccine. Measured with immunoSEQ multiplex PCR; TCRdb has only the in-frame clones, and not every one. Here the sample spans 150,000 to 160,000 clones, 88% being singletons. The sequenced sample was peripheral blood, obtained on day 0 of AZD1222 vaccination. The receptors here all came from an adult in good health. Both conserved end residues are part of each CDR3.

v_gene,j_gene,CDR3aa
TRBV5-1,TRBJ2-5,CASSSSQGGETQYF
TRBV9,TRBJ2-2,CASSVAGGSWDTGELFF
TRBV5-4,TRBJ1-2,CASSLKGGGYGYTF
TRBV11-1,TRBJ2-1,CASRGLAGLYNEQFF
TRBV10-2,TRBJ1-2,CASSWDRVYGYTF
TRBV19,TRBJ1-3,CASSHRVGRGARGNTIYF
TRBV5-1,TRBJ2-1,CASSSGTGFRNEQFF
TRBV20-1,TRBJ2-3,CSARITDTQYF
TRBV7-2,TRBJ1-2,CASSPPDRGHGYTF
TRBV13,TRBJ2-3,CASSLDSSFSGDTQYF
TRBV15,TRBJ1-6,CATSRVPGQGNSPLHF
TRBV5-8,TRBJ1-2,CASSYAFDRGGGYTF
TRBV6-1,TRBJ2-2,CASSEYWTGFFAGELFF
TRBV7-9,TRBJ2-1,CASSSGVGVADNEQFF
TRBV7-2,TRBJ1-3,CASSPGGWGNTIYF
TRBV2,TRBJ1-5,CASSGQGHQPQHF
TRBV19,TRBJ1-5,CASSIDPPGTASNQPQHF
TRBV19,TRBJ1-4,CASSDRGDEKLFF
TRBV3-1/TRBV3-2,TRBJ2-2,CASSLQLAGELFF
TRBV12-3/TRBV12-4,TRBJ2-7,CASSRDLTGEQYF
TRBV12-3/TRBV12-4,TRBJ1-5,CASSQKDQPQHF
TRBV10-1,TRBJ2-2,CASSDNSYGELFF
TRBV28,TRBJ1-4,CASSRQGTGVEKLFF
TRBV5-6,TRBJ1-5,CASSRILEQPQHF
TRBV6-6,TRBJ2-3,CASSSLRLSTDTQYF